This TCR delta chain was sequenced during a study of gamma-delta T cells after stem cell transplantation. This CDR3 contains 14 residues. CDR1 is GEAIGNYY, CDR2 EKD, per germline. This clone was seen more than once but under ten times. The protein given by TCRdb reflects a much larger clone and differs at residue 12 from this DNA's translation, likely from a read error; the protein shown is the DNA's translation. TCRdb re-called clones from the RT-PCR reads via CATT. The table has thousands of delta-chain clones, approximately 1.9% seen once. The TCR was taken from a human donor. It is not recorded whose cells these are; they may come from a transplant donor. The specimen sequenced was gamma-delta T cells. The chain links TRDV2 to TRDJ1; TRDD3 matches 7 bases. CDR3 sequence (DNA): TGTGCCTGTGACACTGTGGGGGAAGGCGATAAACCCATCTTT. Translation gives CACDTVGEGDKPIF.